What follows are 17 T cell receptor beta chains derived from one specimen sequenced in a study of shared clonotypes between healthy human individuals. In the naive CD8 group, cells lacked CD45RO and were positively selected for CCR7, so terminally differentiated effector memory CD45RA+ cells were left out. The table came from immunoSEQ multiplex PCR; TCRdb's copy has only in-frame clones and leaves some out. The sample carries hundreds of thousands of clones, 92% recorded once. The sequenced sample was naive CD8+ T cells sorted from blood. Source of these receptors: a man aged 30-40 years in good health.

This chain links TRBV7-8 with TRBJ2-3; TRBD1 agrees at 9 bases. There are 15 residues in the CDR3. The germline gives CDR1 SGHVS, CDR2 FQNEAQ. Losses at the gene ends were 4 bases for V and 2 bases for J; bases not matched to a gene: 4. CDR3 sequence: CASSSTGGNTDTQYF. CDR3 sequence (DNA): TGTGCCAGCAGCTCGACAGGGGGAAACACAGATACGCAGTATTTT.

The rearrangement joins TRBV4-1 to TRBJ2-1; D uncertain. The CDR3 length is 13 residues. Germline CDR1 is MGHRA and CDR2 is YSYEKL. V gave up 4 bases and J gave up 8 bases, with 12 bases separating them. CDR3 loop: CASSLTFGYEQFF. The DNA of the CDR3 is TGCGCCAGCAGCCTGACGTTTGGTTATGAGCAGTTCTTC.

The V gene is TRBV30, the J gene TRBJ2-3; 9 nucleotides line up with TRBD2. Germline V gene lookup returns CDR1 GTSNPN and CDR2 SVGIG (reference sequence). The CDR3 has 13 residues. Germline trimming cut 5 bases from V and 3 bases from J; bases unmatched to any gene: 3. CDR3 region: CAWDSGSTDTQYF. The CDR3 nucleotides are TGTGCCTGGGATAGCGGGAGTACAGATACGCAGTATTTT.

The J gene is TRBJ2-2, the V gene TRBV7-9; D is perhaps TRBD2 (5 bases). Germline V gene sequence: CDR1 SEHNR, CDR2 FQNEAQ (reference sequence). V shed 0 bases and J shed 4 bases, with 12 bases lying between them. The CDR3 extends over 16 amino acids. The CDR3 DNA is TGTGCCAGCAGCTTAGCTGAGGGCTGGGGCACCGGGGAGCTGTTTTTT. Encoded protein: CASSLAEGWGTGELFF.

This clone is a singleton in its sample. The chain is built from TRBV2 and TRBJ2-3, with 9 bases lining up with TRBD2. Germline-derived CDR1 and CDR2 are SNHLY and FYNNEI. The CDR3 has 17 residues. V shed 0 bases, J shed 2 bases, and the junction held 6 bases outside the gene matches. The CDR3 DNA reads TGTGCCAGCAGTGAAGCCCTAGCGGGACCCAACACAGATACGCAGTATTTT. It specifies CASSEALAGPNTDTQYF.

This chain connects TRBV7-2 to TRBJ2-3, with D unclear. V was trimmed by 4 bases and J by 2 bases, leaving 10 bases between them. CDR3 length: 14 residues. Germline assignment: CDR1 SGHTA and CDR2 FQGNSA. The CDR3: CASSSLGNTDTQYF. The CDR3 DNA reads TGTGCCAGCAGCTCCCTGGGGAACACAGATACGCAGTATTTT.

CDR3 sequence: CAWGQGSDTEAFF. Written as DNA, the CDR3 is TGTGCCTGGGGACAGGGATCGGACACTGAAGCTTTCTTT. V is TRBV30 and J is TRBJ1-1; 8 bases map to TRBD1. Germline values: CDR1 GTSNPN, CDR2 SVGIG (reference sequence). The J segment lost 3 bases and the V segment lost 5 bases, leaving 5 bases of the junction unmatched. The length of the CDR3 is 13 residues.

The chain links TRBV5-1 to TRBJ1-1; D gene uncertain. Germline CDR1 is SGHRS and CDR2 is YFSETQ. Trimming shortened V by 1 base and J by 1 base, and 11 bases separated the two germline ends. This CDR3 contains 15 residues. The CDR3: CASSLWSTENTEAFF. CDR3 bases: TGCGCCAGCAGCTTGTGGTCCACAGAGAACACTGAAGCTTTCTTT.

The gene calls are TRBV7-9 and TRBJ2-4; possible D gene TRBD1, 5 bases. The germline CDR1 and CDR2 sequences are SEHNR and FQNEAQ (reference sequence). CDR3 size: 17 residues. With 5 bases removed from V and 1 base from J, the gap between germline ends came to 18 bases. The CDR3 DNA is TGTGCCAGCAGCCGGATGCCCAGGGTGTCGGCCAAAAACATTCAGTACTTC. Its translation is CASSRMPRVSAKNIQYF.

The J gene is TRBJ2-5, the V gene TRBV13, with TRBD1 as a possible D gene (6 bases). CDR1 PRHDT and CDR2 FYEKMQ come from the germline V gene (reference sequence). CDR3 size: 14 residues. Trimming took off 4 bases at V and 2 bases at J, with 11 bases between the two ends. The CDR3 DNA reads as TGTGCCAGCAGCTCTTCGACAGGACAAGAGACCCAGTACTTC. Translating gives CASSSSTGQETQYF.

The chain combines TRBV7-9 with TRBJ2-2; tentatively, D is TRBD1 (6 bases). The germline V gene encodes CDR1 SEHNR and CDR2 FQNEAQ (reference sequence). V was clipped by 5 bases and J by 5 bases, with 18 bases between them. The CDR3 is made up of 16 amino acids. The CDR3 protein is CASSGRVSRGTGELFF. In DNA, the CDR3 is TGTGCCAGCAGCGGGCGAGTTTCCAGGGGTACCGGGGAGCTGTTTTTT.

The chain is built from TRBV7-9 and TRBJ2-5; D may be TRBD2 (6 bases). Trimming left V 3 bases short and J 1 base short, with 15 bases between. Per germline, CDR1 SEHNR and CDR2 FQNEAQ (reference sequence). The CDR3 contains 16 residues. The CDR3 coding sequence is TGTGCCAGCAGCTTGCTTGAGGAGGGACCCCAAGAGACCCAGTACTTC. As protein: CASSLLEEGPQETQYF.

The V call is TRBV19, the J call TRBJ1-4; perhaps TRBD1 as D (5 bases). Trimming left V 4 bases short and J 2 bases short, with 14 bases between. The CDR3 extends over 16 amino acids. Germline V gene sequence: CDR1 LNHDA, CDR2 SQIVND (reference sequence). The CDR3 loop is CASSTGRGLTNEKLFF. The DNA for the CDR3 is TGTGCCAGTAGTACGGGAAGGGGTCTCACTAATGAAAAACTGTTTTTT. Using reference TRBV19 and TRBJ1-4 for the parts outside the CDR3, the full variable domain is DGGITQSPKYLFRKEGQNVTLSCEQNLNHDAMYWYRQDPGQGLRLIYYSQIVNDFQKGDIAEGYSVSREKKESFPLTVTSAQKNPTAFYLCASSTGRGLTNEKLFFGSGTQLSVL.

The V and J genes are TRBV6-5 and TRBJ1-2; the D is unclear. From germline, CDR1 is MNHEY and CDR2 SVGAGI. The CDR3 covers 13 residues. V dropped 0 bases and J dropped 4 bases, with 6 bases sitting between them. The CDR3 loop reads CASSYSASYGYTF. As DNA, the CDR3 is TGTGCCAGCAGTTACTCGGCCAGCTATGGCTACACCTTC.

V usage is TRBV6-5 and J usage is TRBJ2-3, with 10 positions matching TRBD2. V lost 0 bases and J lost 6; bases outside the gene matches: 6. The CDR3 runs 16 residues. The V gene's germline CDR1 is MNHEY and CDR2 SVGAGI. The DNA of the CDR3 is TGTGCCAGCAGTTACTCAGCTAGCGGGAGTATGGATACGCAGTATTTT. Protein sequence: CASSYSASGSMDTQYF.

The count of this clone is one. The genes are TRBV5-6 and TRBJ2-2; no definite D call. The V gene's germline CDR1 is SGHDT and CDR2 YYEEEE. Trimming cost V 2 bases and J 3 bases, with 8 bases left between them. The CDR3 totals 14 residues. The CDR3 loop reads CASSLSTDTGELFF. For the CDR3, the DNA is TGTGCCAGCAGCTTATCCACAGACACCGGGGAGCTGTTTTTT.

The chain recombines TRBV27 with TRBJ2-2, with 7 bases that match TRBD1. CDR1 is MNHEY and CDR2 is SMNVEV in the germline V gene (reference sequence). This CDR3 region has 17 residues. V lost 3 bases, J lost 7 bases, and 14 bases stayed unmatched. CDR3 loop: CASSLSRARGRVGELFF. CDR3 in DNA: TGTGCCAGCAGTTTGTCGCGGGCGAGGGGGCGCGTCGGGGAGCTGTTTTTT.